This is a list of T cell receptor beta chains from one sample in a study of beta chain features in type 1 diabetes. TCRdb's table, derived via immunoSEQ multiplex PCR, lists solely in-frame clones and lacks some. The table records 300,000 to 450,000 clones, around a fifth of them present only once. The sample taken for sequencing was naive CD4+ T cells from blood. The receptors here all came from a woman aged 18-30 years in good health. Each CDR3 is given with its conserved first and last residue. Fields, in order: clone size, V gene, J gene, CDR3 length, D gene, CDR3 DNA, CDR3 protein. A D gene is named only where the DNA matches it firmly. Not all rows give a size; the values are once, few, many and, for expanded clones, a class.

abundance: few; v_gene: TRBV27; j_gene: TRBJ2-5; len: 14; d_gene: NA; CDR3nt: TGTGCCAGCAGTTCTGGACAGTCCCAAGAGACCCAGTACTTC; CDR3aa: CASSSGQSQETQYF
abundance: NA; v_gene: TRBV27; j_gene: TRBJ1-1; len: 13; d_gene: NA; CDR3nt: TGTGCCAGCAGGGAACACAGCTCGACTGAAGCTTTCTTT; CDR3aa: CASREHSSTEAFF
abundance: NA; v_gene: TRBV4-1; j_gene: TRBJ1-5; len: 19; d_gene: TRBD1; CDR3nt: TGCGCCAGCAGCCAAGCCCTTAATCCGGGACAGGGGAGCAATCAGCCCCAGCATTTT; CDR3aa: CASSQALNPGQGSNQPQHF
abundance: few; v_gene: TRBV9; j_gene: TRBJ2-3; len: 13; d_gene: NA; CDR3nt: TGTGCCAGCAGCCTCGGTTTCGTGGATACGCAGTATTTT; CDR3aa: CASSLGFVDTQYF
abundance: NA; v_gene: TRBV5-6; j_gene: TRBJ2-2; len: 15; d_gene: TRBD2; CDR3nt: TGTGCCAGCAGCTTGGTCGCGGGAGGGAGCGGGGAGCTGTTTTTT; CDR3aa: CASSLVAGGSGELFF
abundance: NA; v_gene: TRBV7-9; j_gene: TRBJ2-5; len: 11; d_gene: NA; CDR3nt: TGTGCCAGCAGCCCGCAGGAGACCCAGTACTTC; CDR3aa: CASSPQETQYF
abundance: NA; v_gene: TRBV10-3; j_gene: TRBJ2-3; len: 13; d_gene: TRBD1; CDR3nt: TGTGCCATCAGACGGGACAGCCCAGATACGCAGTATTTT; CDR3aa: CAIRRDSPDTQYF
abundance: few; v_gene: TRBV5-1; j_gene: TRBJ2-1; len: 19; d_gene: TRBD2; CDR3nt: TGCGCCAGCAGCTTGCCCCTAGCGGGAGGCCGGAGCTCCTACAATGAGCAGTTCTTC; CDR3aa: CASSLPLAGGRSSYNEQFF
abundance: few; v_gene: TRBV2; j_gene: TRBJ2-1; len: 18; d_gene: TRBD2; CDR3nt: TGTGCCAGCAAGACTAGCGGGGATGGGAGGGTCCCCTACAATGAGCAGTTCTTC; CDR3aa: CASKTSGDGRVPYNEQFF
abundance: NA; v_gene: TRBV2; j_gene: TRBJ1-2; len: 15; d_gene: NA; CDR3nt: TGTGCCAGCAGTGAAGCGGACTCGGCAAACTATGGCTACACCTTC; CDR3aa: CASSEADSANYGYTF
abundance: NA; v_gene: TRBV10-3; j_gene: TRBJ1-2; len: 12; d_gene: NA; CDR3nt: TGTGCCATCAACGGGGCTAACTATGGCTACACCTTC; CDR3aa: CAINGANYGYTF
abundance: few; v_gene: TRBV7-2; j_gene: TRBJ2-5; len: 16; d_gene: TRBD2; CDR3nt: TGTGCCAGCAGGCTCGGGGGTAGCGGGGGATGGGAGACCCAGTACTTC; CDR3aa: CASRLGGSGGWETQYF
abundance: NA; v_gene: TRBV6-5; j_gene: TRBJ1-2; len: 14; d_gene: NA; CDR3nt: TGTGCCAGCCGACGTACAGGGATAGACTATGGCTACACCTTC; CDR3aa: CASRRTGIDYGYTF
abundance: NA; v_gene: TRBV25-1; j_gene: TRBJ2-1; len: 15; d_gene: TRBD1; CDR3nt: TGTGCCAGCAGTCTTTGGACAGGGACCTACAATGAGCAGTTCTTC; CDR3aa: CASSLWTGTYNEQFF
abundance: few; v_gene: TRBV10-3; j_gene: TRBJ2-7; len: 14; d_gene: TRBD2; CDR3nt: TGTGCCATCAGACCGTCTAGCGGGATCCACGAGCAGTACTTC; CDR3aa: CAIRPSSGIHEQYF
abundance: NA; v_gene: TRBV7-7; j_gene: TRBJ2-1; len: 14; d_gene: TRBD2; CDR3nt: TGTGCTAGCAGCTTAGCGGGGGGGCACAATGAGCAGTTCTTC; CDR3aa: CASSLAGGHNEQFF
abundance: few; v_gene: TRBV28; j_gene: TRBJ2-5; len: 13; d_gene: NA; CDR3nt: TGTGCCAGCAGCCTAGGAGGCCAAGAGACCCAGTACTTC; CDR3aa: CASSLGGQETQYF
abundance: NA; v_gene: TRBV28; j_gene: TRBJ1-6; len: 14; d_gene: NA; CDR3nt: TGTGCCAGCAGCCCCGGGGGAAATAATTCACCCCTCCACTTT; CDR3aa: CASSPGGNNSPLHF
abundance: few; v_gene: TRBV7-2; j_gene: TRBJ2-1; len: 16; d_gene: NA; CDR3nt: TGTGCCAGCAGACTAGGTTCGTCGGGCGCCTACAATGAGCAGTTCTTC; CDR3aa: CASRLGSSGAYNEQFF
abundance: NA; v_gene: TRBV9; j_gene: TRBJ2-3; len: 14; d_gene: NA; CDR3nt: TGTGCCAGCAGCGCGTCTGGAGGGACAGATACGCAGTATTTT; CDR3aa: CASSASGGTDTQYF
abundance: NA; v_gene: TRBV4-1; j_gene: TRBJ1-1; len: 14; d_gene: NA; CDR3nt: TGCGCCAGCAGCCAAGGGTCTACAGGGCCGAGAGCTTTCTTT; CDR3aa: CASSQGSTGPRAFF
abundance: few; v_gene: TRBV6-6; j_gene: TRBJ1-6; len: 13; d_gene: NA; CDR3nt: TGTGCCGGCCGGGGGGGGAATAATTCACCCCTCCACTTT; CDR3aa: CAGRGGNNSPLHF
abundance: few; v_gene: TRBV9; j_gene: TRBJ2-4; len: 15; d_gene: NA; CDR3nt: TGTGCCAGCAGCGAACTAGGGAGCCCCGGAGGCATTCAGTACTTC; CDR3aa: CASSELGSPGGIQYF
abundance: few; v_gene: TRBV7-8; j_gene: TRBJ1-2; len: 13; d_gene: TRBD1; CDR3nt: TGTGCCAGCAGCCAGGGGGAGAACTATGGCTACACCTTC; CDR3aa: CASSQGENYGYTF
abundance: few; v_gene: TRBV7-9; j_gene: TRBJ2-3; len: 17; d_gene: TRBD2; CDR3nt: TGTGCCAGCAGAAGAGCGACTAGCGGGGGCAGCACAGATACGCAGTATTTT; CDR3aa: CASRRATSGGSTDTQYF
abundance: few; v_gene: TRBV5-1; j_gene: TRBJ2-7; len: 13; d_gene: TRBD1; CDR3nt: TGCGCCAGCAGGCCAGGGACAGGGGACGAGCAGTACTTC; CDR3aa: CASRPGTGDEQYF
abundance: NA; v_gene: TRBV29-1; j_gene: TRBJ2-7; len: 13; d_gene: NA; CDR3nt: TGCAGCGTGGGACCCGGACAGTCCTACGAGCAGTACTTC; CDR3aa: CSVGPGQSYEQYF
abundance: NA; v_gene: TRBV12-5; j_gene: TRBJ2-3; len: 16; d_gene: NA; CDR3nt: TGTGCTAGTGCCCAGAAAGGTAGCGGCCGGACAGATACGCAGTATTTT; CDR3aa: CASAQKGSGRTDTQYF
abundance: NA; v_gene: TRBV30; j_gene: TRBJ1-3; len: 14; d_gene: TRBD1; CDR3nt: TGTGCCTGGGGGGGACAGGTAGCAGGAAACACCATATATTTT; CDR3aa: CAWGGQVAGNTIYF